A selection of T cell receptor beta chains follows, all from one sample in a study of cytomegalovirus exposure and HLA in healthy donors. The repertoire was sequenced with immunoSEQ multiplex PCR; TCRdb's copy has only in-frame clones and lacks some. In the table there are some 140,000 clones, approximately 80% of which are singletons. Sequencing was done on a sample of PBMCs. These receptors came from a woman between 40 and 55 years old in good health and CMV-seronegative. The CDR3 runs from the conserved cysteine through the conserved F or W. A D gene is named only where the DNA matches it firmly. Expanded clones get a size class; other rows say once, few or many, or leave the size out.

d_gene	v_gene	abundance	len	j_gene	CDR3aa	CDR3nt
.	TRBV2	.	14	TRBJ2-1	CAITPGTYYNEQFF	TGTGCCATCACGCCCGGGACATACTACAATGAGCAGTTCTTC
.	TRBV9	.	16	TRBJ1-3	CASSPYGGRAGNTIYF	TGTGCCAGCAGCCCCTACGGGGGGAGGGCGGGAAACACCATATATTTT
TRBD1	TRBV5-6	.	15	TRBJ1-5	CASSQDRGYGQPQHF	TGTGCCAGCAGCCAAGACAGGGGATATGGGCAGCCCCAGCATTTT
.	TRBV4-2	once	15	TRBJ2-7	CASSQGVDSSYEQYF	TGTGCCAGCAGCCAAGGAGTGGACAGCTCCTACGAGCAGTACTTC
.	TRBV7-2	few	14	TRBJ1-2	CASSSWGANYGYTF	TGTGCCAGCAGCTCGTGGGGAGCTAACTATGGCTACACCTTC
.	TRBV11-2	.	17	TRBJ2-1	CASSLLRGSFGYNEQFF	TGTGCCAGCAGCTTATTGCGGGGATCGTTTGGGTACAATGAGCAGTTCTTC
.	TRBV6-5	.	14	TRBJ2-2	CASSYGAETGELFF	TGTGCCAGCAGTTACGGGGCAGAAACCGGGGAGCTGTTTTTT
.	TRBV6-1	.	15	TRBJ1-3	CASSSPRTGGNTIYF	TGTGCCAGCAGTTCACCTCGTACAGGGGGAAACACCATATATTTT
TRBD1	TRBV4-2	.	15	TRBJ1-2	CASSQDDRGRGGYTF	TGTGCCAGCAGCCAAGACGACAGGGGAAGGGGAGGCTACACCTTC
.	TRBV9	.	14	TRBJ1-2	CASSVDAVQVGYTF	TGTGCCAGCAGCGTAGATGCGGTCCAAGTAGGCTACACCTTC
.	TRBV9	.	14	TRBJ2-2	CASSVSYGAGELFF	TGTGCCAGCAGCGTTAGTTACGGGGCCGGGGAGCTGTTTTTT
.	TRBV2	.	16	TRBJ2-3	CASRSGGEVLTDTQYF	TGTGCCAGCAGATCGGGGGGCGAGGTTCTCACAGATACGCAGTATTTT
.	TRBV4-2	.	14	TRBJ2-2	CASSVQGLGGELFF	TGTGCCAGCAGCGTACAGGGTTTAGGCGGGGAGCTGTTTTTT
.	TRBV27	once	13	TRBJ1-2	CASSPQGLQGYTF	TGTGCCAGCAGTCCCCAGGGTCTTCAGGGCTACACCTTC
TRBD2	TRBV7-7	once	17	TRBJ2-1	CASSLRTLAGNHNEQFF	TGTGCTAGCAGCCTCAGAACCCTAGCGGGGAATCACAATGAGCAGTTCTTC
TRBD1	TRBV10-2	.	15	TRBJ1-5	CASSEHRTGEQPQHF	TGCGCCAGCAGTGAGCATAGGACAGGGGAACAGCCCCAGCATTTT
.	TRBV5-1	.	17	TRBJ2-1	CASSSGTGRKEGNEQFF	TGCGCCAGCAGCTCCGGGACTGGCCGGAAGGAGGGTAATGAGCAGTTCTTC
TRBD1	TRBV6-5	.	15	TRBJ2-2	CASSYQGANTGELFF	TGTGCCAGCAGTTACCAGGGGGCGAACACCGGGGAGCTGTTTTTT
.	TRBV2	.	14	TRBJ1-5	CASSERGSSVAQHF	TGTGCCAGCAGTGAGAGAGGTTCGTCTGTTGCCCAGCATTTT
TRBD1	TRBV11-2	.	16	TRBJ2-2	CASSLPGQGYTGELFF	TGTGCCAGCAGCTTACCGGGACAGGGGTATACCGGGGAGCTGTTTTTT
TRBD2	TRBV19	.	14	TRBJ2-7	CASSAVRGGYEQYF	TGTGCCAGTAGTGCGGTACGGGGGGGTTACGAGCAGTACTTC
.	TRBV19	.	14	TRBJ1-1	CASSTAVGGTEAFF	TGTGCCAGTAGTACCGCGGTGGGGGGGACTGAAGCTTTCTTT
TRBD1	TRBV27	.	14	TRBJ2-5	CASRGTAYQETQYF	TGTGCCAGCAGGGGGACAGCCTACCAAGAGACCCAGTACTTC
.	TRBV7-9	few	14	TRBJ1-2	CASSKADSRGGYTF	TGTGCCAGCAGCAAAGCAGACAGCCGAGGTGGCTACACCTTC
TRBD1	TRBV7-2	.	15	TRBJ1-4	CASSNTRGRDEKLFF	TGTGCCAGCAGCAACACCAGGGGGCGGGATGAAAAACTGTTTTTT
.	TRBV10-3	once	15	TRBJ2-1	CAISDRGATYNEQFF	TGTGCCATCAGTGATCGGGGGGCCACCTACAATGAGCAGTTCTTC
.	TRBV9	.	16	TRBJ1-6	CASSLIPGELGSPLHF	TGTGCCAGCAGCCTAATCCCAGGGGAGTTGGGGTCACCCCTCCACTTT
.	TRBV5-1	.	13	TRBJ1-4	CASRRDLNEKLFF	TGCGCCAGCAGACGGGACTTGAATGAAAAACTGTTTTTT